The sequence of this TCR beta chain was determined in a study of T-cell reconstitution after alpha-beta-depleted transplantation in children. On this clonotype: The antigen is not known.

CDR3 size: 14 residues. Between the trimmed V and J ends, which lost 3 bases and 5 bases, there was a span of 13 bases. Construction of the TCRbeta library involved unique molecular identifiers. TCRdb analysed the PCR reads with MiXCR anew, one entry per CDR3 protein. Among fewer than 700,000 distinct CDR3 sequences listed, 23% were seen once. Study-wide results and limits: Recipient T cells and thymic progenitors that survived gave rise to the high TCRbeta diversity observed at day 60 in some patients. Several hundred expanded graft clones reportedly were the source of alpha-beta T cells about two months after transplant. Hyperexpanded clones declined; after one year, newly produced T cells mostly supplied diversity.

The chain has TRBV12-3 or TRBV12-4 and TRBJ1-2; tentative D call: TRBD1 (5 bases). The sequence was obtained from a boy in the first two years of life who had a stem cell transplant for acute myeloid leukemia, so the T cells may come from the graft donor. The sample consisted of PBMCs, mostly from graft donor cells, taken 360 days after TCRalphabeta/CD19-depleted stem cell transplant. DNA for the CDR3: TGTGCCAGCAGTTTCGGAGGGGAGGGATATGGCTACACCTTC. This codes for CASSFGGEGYGYTF.